The 18 T cell receptor beta chains given below trace back to one sample, sequenced in a study of T cell repertoires in cytomegalovirus infection. TCRdb redid the calling of the reads with MiXCR, one entry per CDR3 protein. Here the sample spans 570,000 or so distinct CDR3 sequences, 40% being singletons. These receptors have no identified antigens. Here the sequenced sample was cultured PBMCs, taken from culture after CMV antigen stimulation. All receptors come from a human donor in good health (CMV status not recorded). Some clones in this sample may be carry-over from other donors' samples.

The chain is built from TRBV7-6 and TRBJ1-1, with D perhaps TRBD1 (6 bases). The CDR3 has 14 amino acids. The V and J ends lost 5 bases and 10 bases respectively, with 20 bases between them. Germline assignment: CDR1 SGHVS and CDR2 FNYEAQ. In DNA form, the CDR3 reads TGTGCCAGCAGCCCTACAGGGCCCAATGGCCCAGCTTTCTTT. It encodes CASSPTGPNGPAFF.

The chain joins TRBV6-2 or TRBV6-3 to TRBJ2-3, with D perhaps TRBD1 (6 bases). Germline V CDR1 and CDR2: MNHEY, SVGEGT. The germline V and J ends were trimmed by 6 bases and 7 bases, with 20 bases remaining between them. The CDR3 covers 15 residues. CDR3: CASSLTGTPTNTQYF. Written as DNA, the CDR3 is TGTGCCAGCAGCCTAACCGGGACACCTACCAATACGCAGTATTTT.

This chain links TRBV4-2 with TRBJ1-4, with D perhaps matching TRBD1 (6 bases). Per germline, CDR1 LGHNA and CDR2 YNFKEQ. Deletions cut 0 bases from V and 10 bases from J, with 9 bases between. The CDR3 consists of 13 residues. Here the CDR3 DNA reads TGTGCCAGCAGCCAAGATGAAGGGGGAAAACTGTTTTTT. This codes for CASSQDEGGKLFF.

The CDR3 region has the DNA TGTGCCAGCAGTTTGATAGCGGGTACGCAGTATTTT. Its translation: CASSLIAGTQYF. This rearrangement joins TRBV27 to TRBJ2-3; 7 bases agree with TRBD2. Losses at the gene ends were 3 bases for V and 8 bases for J; bases not matched to a gene: 2. There are 12 residues in the CDR3. The germline gives CDR1 MNHEY, CDR2 SMNVEV (reference sequence).

This rearrangement joins TRBV7-8 to TRBJ2-3; 7 bases map to TRBD2. V shed 6 bases and J 1 base; nucleotides not matched to a gene: 10. Germline V gene data show CDR1 as SGHVS and CDR2 as FQNEAQ. CDR3 length: 16 residues. The CDR3 loop is CASSSEVGGGTDTQYF. The CDR3 DNA follows: TGTGCCAGCAGTTCGGAAGTGGGGGGGGGCACAGATACGCAGTATTTT.

The CDR3 nucleotides read TGCAGCGTTGGTACCAACACGGTGAACACTGAAGCTTTCTTT. Its protein product is CSVGTNTVNTEAFF. The J gene is TRBJ1-1, the V gene TRBV29-1; no clear D gene. CDR3 length: 14 residues. Per germline, CDR1 SQVTM and CDR2 ANQGSEA. The V and J ends lost 4 bases and 0 bases respectively, with 12 bases between them.

The chain carries TRBV6-1 and TRBJ2-7, with TRBD1 identical over 11 bases. J lost 2 bases, V lost 8 bases, and 5 bases had no gene match. CDR1 is MNHNS, CDR2 SASEGT, per germline. The length of the CDR3 is 14 residues. This CDR3 reads CASEDRGLTYEQYF. The CDR3 nucleotides are TGTGCCAGCGAGGACAGGGGGCTTACCTACGAGCAGTACTTC.

This chain joins TRBV3-1 and TRBJ1-2, with 7 bases matching TRBD1. Losses at the gene ends were 5 bases for V and 5 bases for J; bases not matched to a gene: 11. From germline, CDR1 is LGHDT and CDR2 YNNKEL (reference sequence). There are 15 residues in the CDR3. As DNA, the CDR3 is TGTGCCAGCAGCAAGGAGAGGACAGGATATTATGGCTACACCTTC. It codes for CASSKERTGYYGYTF.

The V gene is TRBV7-2, the J gene TRBJ2-1; the D gene is possibly TRBD1 (6 bases). CDR3 size: 16 residues. Trimming took off 0 bases at V and 4 bases at J, with 13 bases between the two ends. CDR1 and CDR2 (germline): SGHTA, FQGNSA. As DNA, the CDR3 is TGTGCCAGCAGCTTAGCAGGGGGATCTTTGTACAATGAGCAGTTCTTC. This encodes CASSLAGGSLYNEQFF.

This clonotype has only a few counts. V is TRBV6-1 and J is TRBJ1-5; 7 nucleotides align to TRBD1. J gave up 11 bases and V 7 bases, and 17 bases lay outside the gene matches. From germline, CDR1 is MNHNS and CDR2 SASEGT. CDR3 size: 15 residues. CDR3 bases: TGTGCCAGCACAAGGGGGCCACAGGGCTTAATTACCCAGCATTTT. Protein: CASTRGPQGLITQHF.

The table lists this clonotype with a few counts. This chain links TRBV4-1 with TRBJ1-2, with D uncertain. This CDR3 comprises 15 residues. The germline V gene encodes CDR1 MGHRA and CDR2 YSYEKL. Trimming removed 1 base from V and 8 bases from J, with 17 bases in between. The CDR3 sequence is CASSQGRLTLGGYTF. The DNA for the CDR3 is TGCGCCAGCAGCCAAGGACGGCTGACCCTCGGGGGCTACACCTTC.

The table lists this clonotype with a few counts. The genes are TRBV4-1 and TRBJ1-1; D unresolved. The CDR3 length is 13 residues. Germline V gene lookup returns CDR1 MGHRA and CDR2 YSYEKL. Trimming took off 1 base at V and 7 bases at J, with 10 bases between the two ends. The CDR3 DNA sequence: TGCGCCAGCAGCCAAGTCTCGGGCGATGAAGCTTTCTTT. It specifies CASSQVSGDEAFF.

The V call is TRBV28, the J call TRBJ2-5; maybe TRBD2 (6 bases). The CDR3 extends over 15 amino acids. V was clipped by 6 bases and J by 4 bases, with 18 bases between them. The germline gives CDR1 MDHEN, CDR2 SYDVKM. CDR3 residues: CASSLPIGGAETQYF. The DNA for the CDR3 is TGTGCCAGCAGCCTACCGATTGGAGGGGCAGAGACCCAGTACTTC.

The chain recombines TRBV12-3 or TRBV12-4 with TRBJ2-5; D tentatively fits TRBD1 or TRBD2 (5 bases each). CDR3 length: 15 residues. Deletions cut 1 base from V and 6 bases from J, with 15 bases between. In nucleotides, the CDR3 is TGTGCCAGCAGTTTAGAAGGGGACGGGGAGAAGACCCAGTACTTC. Translation: CASSLEGDGEKTQYF.

This clonotype was seen just once. The chain is built from TRBV5-1 and TRBJ1-6; D might be TRBD1 (6 bases). The V and J ends lost 4 bases and 7 bases respectively, with 15 bases between them. The V gene's germline CDR1 is SGHRS and CDR2 YFSETQ. The CDR3 is 15 residues long. This CDR3 is CASSPRGHANSPLHF. In DNA, the CDR3 is TGCGCCAGCAGCCCGAGGGGACACGCGAATTCACCCCTCCACTTT.

The chain recombines TRBV28 with TRBJ1-1, with D possibly TRBD1 on 5 matching bases. Trimming pared 3 bases from V and 0 bases from J, leaving 14 bases between. This CDR3 has 16 amino acids. The germline CDR1 and CDR2 sequences are MDHEN and SYDVKM. CDR3 in DNA: TGTGCCAGCAGTTTGGGCGGGGCAGGCATGAACACTGAAGCTTTCTTT. Translation gives CASSLGGAGMNTEAFF.

This clonotype was observed many times. The rearrangement joins TRBV6-1 to TRBJ2-4, with a possible D match to TRBD1 (7 bases). The CDR3 totals 13 residues. Germline CDR1 reads MNHNS; CDR2 reads SASEGT. The CDR3 coding sequence is TGTGCGTCAGGGGGGTCAGCCAAAAACATTCAGTACTTC. This translates into CASGGSAKNIQYF.

This clonotype was detected a few times. The rearrangement links TRBV7-2 to TRBJ2-2; no clear D gene. The germline V gene encodes CDR1 SGHTA and CDR2 FQGNSA. The CDR3 covers 12 residues. The V gene lost 2 bases and the J gene lost 6 bases, with 4 bases spanning the gap. The CDR3 loop reads CASSLNAGELFF. The CDR3 nucleotides are TGTGCCAGCAGCTTAAACGCCGGGGAGCTGTTTTTT.